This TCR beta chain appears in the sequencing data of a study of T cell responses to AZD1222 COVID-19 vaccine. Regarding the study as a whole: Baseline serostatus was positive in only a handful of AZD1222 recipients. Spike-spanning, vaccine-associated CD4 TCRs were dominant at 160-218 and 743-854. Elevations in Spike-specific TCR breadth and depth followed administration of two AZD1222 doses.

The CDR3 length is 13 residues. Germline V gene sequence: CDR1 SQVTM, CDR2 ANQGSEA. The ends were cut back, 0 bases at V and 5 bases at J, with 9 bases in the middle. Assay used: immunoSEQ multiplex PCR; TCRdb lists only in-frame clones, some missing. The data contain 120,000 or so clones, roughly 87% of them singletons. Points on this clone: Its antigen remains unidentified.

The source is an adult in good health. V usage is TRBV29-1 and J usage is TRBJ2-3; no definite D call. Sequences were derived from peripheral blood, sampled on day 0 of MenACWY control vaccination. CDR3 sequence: CSVEETRRDTQYF. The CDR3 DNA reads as TGCAGCGTTGAAGAAACGCGAAGAGATACGCAGTATTTT.